The 4 T cell receptor beta chains below all came from one sample that was sequenced in a study of T cell repertoires in cytomegalovirus infection. Using its own MiXCR run on the reads, TCRdb lists one record per CDR3 protein. Altogether a few hundred thousand distinct CDR3 sequences are present, 17% being singletons, with the ten largest covering around 12%. The specimen was PBMCs. These receptors were collected from a human donor in good health (CMV status not recorded). Some clones in this sample may be carry-over from other donors' samples.

The chain has TRBV3-1 and TRBJ2-7; D is unclear. The CDR3 is 16 residues long. CDR1 is LGHDT, CDR2 YNNKEL, per germline (reference sequence). The germline V and J ends were trimmed by 0 bases and 7 bases, with 19 bases remaining between them. CDR3 nucleotide sequence: TGTGCCAGCAGCCAAGATTCGACACCGCGTTCTGAGGAGCAGTACTTC. Translation gives CASSQDSTPRSEEQYF.

The chain has TRBV20-1 and TRBJ1-5; 8 nucleotides agree with TRBD1. This CDR3 comprises 14 residues. CDR1 is DFQATT and CDR2 is SNEGSKA in the germline V gene (reference sequence). After removal of 3 bases from V and 5 bases from J, the junction contained 6 bases not matched to a gene. In DNA form, the CDR3 reads TGCAGTGCTAGCCGGGAACAGGGGGATCAGCCCCAGCATTTT. It yields the protein CSASREQGDQPQHF.

Details on this clonotype: A much larger clone differs from this one at a single base, so this may be a read error. This rearrangement joins TRBV7-2 to TRBJ2-5; D call uncertain. Germline assignment: CDR1 SGHTA and CDR2 FQGNSA. V lost 5 bases and J 3 bases, leaving 13 bases between the germline ends. The CDR3 sequence is 14 residues long. The CDR3 nucleotides are TGTACCAGCAGCCCCGGTTCCCGGAAAGAGACCCAGTACTTC. The encoded protein is CTSSPGSRKETQYF. Drawing the rest from reference TRBV7-2 and TRBJ2-5, the complete variable domain is GAGVSQSPSNKVTEKGKDVELRCDPISGHTALYWYRQSLGQGLEFLIYFQGNSAPDKSGLPSDRFSAERTGGSVSTLTIQRTQQEDSAVYLCTSSPGSRKETQYFGPGTRLLVL.

This clonotype was recorded many times. The chain employs TRBV25-1 and TRBJ2-1; 8 nucleotides match TRBD2. This CDR3 has 15 amino acids. Germline V CDR1 and CDR2: MGHDK, SYGVNS. The J segment lost 5 bases and the V segment lost 2 bases, leaving 5 bases of the junction unmatched. The CDR3 protein is CASSEPGGAHNEQFF. The DNA for the CDR3 is TGTGCCAGCAGTGAACCCGGGGGGGCCCACAATGAGCAGTTCTTC.